This TCR beta chain is from a study of T-cell reconstitution after alpha-beta-depleted transplantation in children. Germline V gives CDR1 SNHLY, CDR2 FYNNEI. This CDR3 is 15 amino acids long. V gave up 3 bases and J gave up 1 base, with 7 bases separating them. Unique molecular identifiers featured in how the TCRbeta library was prepared. TCRdb re-analysed the PCR reads in MiXCR, keeping a single row per CDR3 protein. The sample has 500,000 or so distinct CDR3 sequences; about 33% are singletons. Only one count was recorded for this clonotype. The V call is TRBV2, the J call TRBJ2-6, with TRBD2 as a possible D gene (5 bases). The TCR sequence derives from a human donor who donated a stem cell graft to a child with aplastic anemia. The sequencing here drew on PBMCs from the stem cell graft donor, taken from the stem cell graft. The CDR3 DNA follows: TGTGCCAGCAGTGAGAGGAGGTCTGGGGCCAACGTCCTGACTTTC. As protein: CASSERRSGANVLTF.